The 19 T cell receptor beta chains listed next were all sequenced from one sample in a study of shared clonotypes between healthy human individuals. Clones were sequenced by immunoSEQ multiplex PCR, and TCRdb holds only the in-frame ones, with some missing. There are under 1,100,000 clones in the sample; roughly 75% occur only once, and around 1.5% lies in the top ten. What was sequenced was memory CD4+ T cells sorted from blood. The subset: CD45RA-negative fraction. Receptors were obtained from a man aged 18-30 years in good health.

CDR3: CASSPTSGPYNEQFF. In nucleotides, the CDR3 is TGCGCCAGCTCTCCGACTAGCGGACCCTACAATGAGCAGTTCTTC. The chain employs TRBV10-2 and TRBJ2-1; 9 bases are a match to TRBD2. From germline, CDR1 is WSHSY and CDR2 SAAADI. With 8 bases clipped from V and 2 bases from J, the junction kept 7 bases outside the gene matches. The CDR3 runs to 15 residues.

This rearrangement joins TRBV6-1 to TRBJ2-7; possible D gene TRBD1, 6 bases. Germline CDR1 is MNHNS and CDR2 is SASEGT. CDR3 length equals 13 residues. V lost 4 bases to trimming and J lost 6 bases, with 13 bases between them. As DNA, the CDR3 is TGTGCCAGCAGTGGACAGGTCCAAGGCGAGCAGTACTTC. Translated, it gives CASSGQVQGEQYF.

The chain employs TRBV5-4 and TRBJ1-1, with 8 bases that match TRBD1. CDR3 length equals 17 residues. The V gene's germline CDR1 is SGHNT and CDR2 YYREEE (reference sequence). V dropped 9 bases and J dropped 2; count of bases not matched to a gene: 18. The CDR3 DNA is TGTGCCACTGTGAAACAGGGGGTCCTTGTTTCCAACACTGAAGCTTTCTTT. As protein: CATVKQGVLVSNTEAFF.

The V and J genes are TRBV6-4 and TRBJ2-6, with D uncertain. Trimming removed 5 bases from V and 2 bases from J, with 10 bases in between. The CDR3 runs 15 residues. Germline assignment: CDR1 MRHNA and CDR2 SNTAGT. The CDR3 region is CASSPGNPGANVLTF. CDR3 nucleotide sequence: TGTGCCAGCAGTCCCGGAAACCCTGGGGCCAACGTCCTGACTTTC.

V and J are TRBV5-8 and TRBJ2-7; D is possibly TRBD2 (6 bases). The CDR3 has 15 amino acids. Germline V gene data show CDR1 as SGHTS and CDR2 as YDEGEE. V lost 4 bases to trimming and J lost 0 bases, with 14 bases between them. This chain's CDR3 is CASSAPGLLSYEQYF. The CDR3 coding sequence is TGTGCCAGCAGCGCACCGGGACTTCTCTCCTACGAGCAGTACTTC.

This clone was seen only a few times. The rearrangement uses TRBV30 and TRBJ1-1; a weak D match, TRBD1 (5 bases). CDR1 is GTSNPN and CDR2 is SVGIG in the germline V gene (reference sequence). This CDR3 contains 12 residues. Trimming shortened V by 2 bases and J by 3 bases, and 7 bases separated the two germline ends. CDR3 loop: CAWSRGYTEAFF. In DNA, the CDR3 is TGTGCCTGGAGTAGGGGTTACACTGAAGCTTTCTTT.

The J gene is TRBJ2-7, the V gene TRBV7-9, with 7 bases matching TRBD2. From germline, CDR1 is SEHNR and CDR2 FQNEAQ (reference sequence). CDR3 length: 15 amino acids. V lost 4 bases to trimming and J lost 3 bases; unmatched junction nucleotides: 9. CDR3 nucleotides: TGTGCCAGCAGCTCTTACGGGGAGGGAGGCTACGAGCAGTACTTC. Translated, it gives CASSSYGEGGYEQYF.

The J gene is TRBJ2-3, the V gene TRBV4-3; D is uncertain. Trimming pared 0 bases from V and 7 bases from J, leaving 14 bases between. Germline lookup yields CDR1 LGHNA and CDR2 YSLEER. This CDR3 has 15 residues. The CDR3 protein is CASSQEKYSLNTQYF. The CDR3 DNA sequence: TGCGCCAGCAGCCAAGAAAAATATTCTTTGAATACGCAGTATTTT.

The table lists this clone with a count of one. This chain joins TRBV7-2 and TRBJ2-4; maybe TRBD1 (6 bases). Germline V lookup: CDR1 SGHTA, CDR2 FQGNSA. CDR3 length equals 16 residues. V lost 1 base and J lost 1, with 11 bases in between. CDR3 sequence (DNA): TGTGCCAGCAGCTTAGACAGGGCCGGGGCCAAAAACATTCAGTACTTC. Translating gives CASSLDRAGAKNIQYF.

This clone came up once. J is TRBJ1-1 and V is TRBV30; D possibly corresponds to TRBD1 (5 bases). Germline loops: CDR1 GTSNPN, CDR2 SVGIG (reference sequence). This CDR3 has 12 amino acids. The DNA of the CDR3 is TGTGTCACCCAGGGTGCCGGCACTGAAGCTTTCTTT. This gives the protein CVTQGAGTEAFF.

The count of this clone is one. The same CDR3 arises from other DNA sequences in this sample as well. The chain has TRBV5-1 and TRBJ2-7; D remains ambiguous. Trimming cost V 0 bases and J 0 bases, with 7 bases left between them. CDR1 is SGHRS, CDR2 YFSETQ, per germline. The CDR3 consists of 14 residues. CDR3 sequence reads: CASSLEAVSYEQYF. The DNA for the CDR3 is TGCGCCAGCAGCTTGGAGGCAGTCTCCTACGAGCAGTACTTC.

The V gene is TRBV5-1, the J gene TRBJ1-6; 8 nucleotides match TRBD1. The V gene's germline CDR1 is SGHRS and CDR2 YFSETQ. V shed 1 base, J shed 10 bases, and the junction held 7 bases outside the gene matches. CDR3 size: 15 residues. CDR3 sequence: CASSLRGQEGSPLHF. The CDR3 coding sequence is TGCGCCAGCAGCTTGAGGGGACAGGAGGGATCACCCCTCCACTTT.

The chain has TRBV5-6 and TRBJ1-1; D is perhaps TRBD1 (6 bases). V lost 1 base, J lost 5 bases, and 12 bases lay in between. The germline V gene encodes CDR1 SGHDT and CDR2 YYEEEE. The CDR3 sequence is 14 residues long. CDR3 sequence: CASSLRRGRTEAFF. CDR3 coding DNA: TGTGCCAGCAGCTTGAGGAGGGGGAGGACTGAAGCTTTCTTT.

The rearrangement joins TRBV6-5 to TRBJ1-1; no clear D gene. Germline lookup yields CDR1 MNHEY and CDR2 SVGAGI. The CDR3 is made up of 15 amino acids. V lost 0 bases, J lost 1 base, and 9 bases lay in between. The CDR3 loop reads CASSYSGRSNTEAFF. The CDR3 DNA follows: TGTGCCAGCAGTTACTCTGGGAGGTCGAACACTGAAGCTTTCTTT.

The chain couples TRBV12-5 to TRBJ2-2; no clear D gene. The CDR3 length is 15 residues. Between the trimmed V and J ends, which lost 0 bases and 1 base, there was a span of 6 bases. The V gene's germline CDR1 is LGHNT and CDR2 FRNRAP. This CDR3 reads CASGLVAGNTGELFF. Written as DNA, the CDR3 is TGTGCTAGTGGTTTGGTCGCAGGGAACACCGGGGAGCTGTTTTTT.

This chain connects TRBV2 to TRBJ2-5, with 7 bases identical to TRBD1. In germline, CDR1 is SNHLY, CDR2 FYNNEI. V dropped 6 bases and J dropped 10; count of bases not matched to a gene: 8. The CDR3 runs 12 residues. CDR3 DNA sequence: TGTGCCAGCAGGGAGACAGGGCCGATCCAGTACTTC. Its protein product is CASRETGPIQYF.

CDR3 DNA: TGCGCCAGCAGCACGGGACCGGTTAAAACGAATGAGCAGTTCTTC. Its translation is CASSTGPVKTNEQFF. The gene calls are TRBV5-1 and TRBJ2-1; TRBD1 or TRBD2 may be the D gene (5 bases each). Germline CDR1 SGHRS, CDR2 YFSETQ. The CDR3 has 15 amino acids. Trimming took 4 bases from V and 7 from J, leaving 18 bases between them.

The chain has TRBV6-6 and TRBJ2-7; D is ambiguous. Between the trimmed V and J ends, which lost 0 bases and 7 bases, there was a span of 10 bases. The CDR3 runs to 13 residues. Germline V gene sequence: CDR1 MNHNY, CDR2 SVGAGI (reference sequence). This CDR3 is CASSYSSQAEQYF. CDR3 in DNA: TGTGCCAGCAGTTACTCGAGCCAGGCGGAGCAGTACTTC.

The chain couples TRBV2 to TRBJ1-1; 10 bases line up with TRBD1. CDR3 length: 13 amino acids. Germline assignment: CDR1 SNHLY and CDR2 FYNNEI. Trimming at V came to 7 bases and at J to 7 bases, leaving 6 bases not matched to a gene. The CDR3 nucleotides are TGTGCCAGCACGAGGGACAGGGGAGGTGAAGCTTTCTTT. This encodes CASTRDRGGEAFF.